The 3 T cell receptor beta chains reported below all come from one sample, sequenced in a study of blood T cell repertoires in COVID-19. Profiling relied on immunoSEQ multiplex PCR, and the TCRdb table lists in-frame clones only, not all of them. The sample has 200,000 to 300,000 clones, around 88% seen once. The sequenced sample was peripheral blood. Receptors were obtained from a man younger than 45 with active or convalescent COVID-19.

This chain connects TRBV6-6 to TRBJ1-5; perhaps TRBD1 as D (5 bases). The germline V gene encodes CDR1 MNHNY and CDR2 SVGAGI (reference sequence). The CDR3 sequence is 15 residues long. V was cut by 6 bases and J by 7 bases, with 19 bases left in between. This CDR3 is CASRGPREGRQPQHF. CDR3 nucleotide sequence: TGTGCCAGCAGGGGACCAAGGGAGGGTAGACAGCCCCAGCATTTT.

The rearrangement links TRBV11-2 to TRBJ2-1, with D possibly being TRBD1 (5 bases). The germline CDR1 and CDR2 sequences are SGHAT and FQNNGV. V was pared by 5 bases and J by 1 base, with 18 bases between. The CDR3 sequence is 17 residues long. As DNA, the CDR3 is TGTGCCAGCAGCGCCCCCGAGGCAGGGCGGTCCTACAATGAGCAGTTCTTC. It codes for CASSAPEAGRSYNEQFF.

This chain connects TRBV6-5 to TRBJ1-2; 8 nucleotides match TRBD1. In germline, CDR1 is MNHEY, CDR2 SVGAGI. Trimming took 6 bases from V and 4 from J; bases not matched to a gene: 10. The CDR3 consists of 15 residues. The CDR3 sequence is CASRDSTGGIYGYTF. The CDR3 coding sequence is TGTGCCAGCAGAGACTCAACAGGGGGAATCTATGGCTACACCTTC.